This T cell receptor (beta chain) originates from a study of blood T cell repertoires in COVID-19. Study-wide background: Samples taken during acute and convalescent COVID-19 were collected in the United States, Italy and Spain. In each case, the material was cDNA or gDNA derived from T cells, B-cell-depleted T cells, or PBMCs.

J gave up 6 bases and V 2 bases, and 6 bases lay outside the gene matches. The CDR3 contains 14 residues. Germline V gene data show CDR1 as MRHNA and CDR2 as SNTAGT. Original processing notes: The authors estimated nucleated cell counts from reference gene primer amplification. Repertoires were generated with immunoSEQ multiplex PCR, while TCRdb's copy carries only in-frame clones and drops some. V, J and clone size reflect that table, while D and trimming were determined from the DNA. The table lists about 120,000 clones, roughly three quarters of them singletons. The sample holds a few counts of this clone.

The rearrangement uses TRBV6-4 and TRBJ1-2, with 7 bases matching TRBD1. What was sequenced was peripheral blood. This TCR was recovered from a woman aged 80 or over with acute or convalescent COVID-19. CDR3 sequence (DNA): TGTGCCAGCAGTGACAGGACAGGTTCGAATGGCTACACCTTC. Translating gives CASSDRTGSNGYTF.